The 25 T cell receptor beta chains presented below share a single source sample, sequenced in a study of CD8+ T cells in alopecia areata. Indicated treatment: oral pan-JAK inhibitor, 5-10 mg twice daily. Once RNA had been extracted, it was reverse transcribed into cDNA to act as the sequencing template. Repertoires were generated with immunoSEQ multiplex PCR, while TCRdb's copy carries only in-frame clones and drops some. The data hold 150,000 to 200,000 clones, with around 64% observed a single time. Here the sequenced sample was CD4+ T cells sorted from blood, taken at approximately week 50, from a patient treated with tofacitinib. These receptor sequences come from a human donor with alopecia areata.

This rearrangement joins TRBV5-5 to TRBJ1-1; the D gene is possibly TRBD1 (5 bases). CDR1 and CDR2 from the germline V gene are SGHKS and YYEKEE (reference sequence). This CDR3 contains 14 residues. Deletions cut 4 bases from V and 1 base from J, with 11 bases between. CDR3 in DNA: TGTGCCAGCAGCGTAGTGACAGCGAACACTGAAGCTTTCTTT. It codes for CASSVVTANTEAFF. Complete variable domain (other parts from reference TRBV5-5 and TRBJ1-1): DAGVTQSPTHLIKTRGQQVTLRCSPISGHKSVSWYQQVLGQGPQFIFQYYEKEERGRGNFPDRFSARQFPNYSSELNVNALLLGDSALYLCASSVVTANTEAFFGQGTRLTVV.

A few counts support this clone. This chain uses TRBV5-1 with TRBJ2-6; 7 positions agree with TRBD2. Germline lookup yields CDR1 SGHRS and CDR2 YFSETQ. The CDR3 is 16 amino acids. Trimming at V came to 4 bases and at J to 4 bases, leaving 8 bases not matched to a gene. The CDR3 sequence: CASSHRSGEGANVLTF. CDR3 DNA: TGCGCCAGCAGCCATCGAAGCGGGGAGGGGGCCAACGTCCTGACTTTC.

The chain's CDR3 is CASRVPGGYGYTF. DNA for the CDR3: TGTGCCAGCAGAGTTCCAGGGGGATATGGCTACACCTTC. V is TRBV6-5 and J is TRBJ1-2; 7 bases are a match to TRBD1. The CDR3 length is 13 residues. V shed 6 bases and J 5 bases; nucleotides not matched to a gene: 6. Germline values: CDR1 MNHEY, CDR2 SVGAGI.

In DNA, the CDR3 is TGTGCCACCAGCACGGTCCCCCCAAGCGATGAGCAGTTCTTC. Translated, it gives CATSTVPPSDEQFF. This chain uses TRBV15 with TRBJ2-1; the D is unclear. CDR3 length equals 14 residues. Trimming pared 4 bases from V and 8 bases from J, leaving 15 bases between. The germline V gene encodes CDR1 LNHNV and CDR2 YYDKDF (reference sequence).

The chain has TRBV30 and TRBJ1-2, with a tentative D call TRBD1 (6 bases). The germline V gene encodes CDR1 GTSNPN and CDR2 SVGIG (reference sequence). With 2 bases removed from V and 0 bases from J, the gap between germline ends came to 13 bases. The CDR3 covers 15 residues. Written as DNA, the CDR3 is TGTGCCTGGAGTTTCGGACAGAAAACTAACTATGGCTACACCTTC. This sequence encodes CAWSFGQKTNYGYTF.

The chain uses TRBV29-1 and TRBJ1-6; 7 bases are a match to TRBD1. Trimming cost V 6 bases and J 9 bases; bases outside gene matches: 8. Germline V CDR1 and CDR2: SQVTM, ANQGSEA. This CDR3 contains 13 residues. The CDR3 sequence: CSVRTGESSPLHF. Here the CDR3 DNA reads TGCAGCGTCCGTACAGGGGAGAGTTCACCCCTCCACTTT. Full variable domain (missing parts from reference TRBV29-1 and TRBJ1-6): SAVISQKPSRDICQRGTSLTIQCQVDSQVTMMFWYRQQPGQSLTLIATANQGSEATYESGFVIDKFPISRPNLTFSTLTVSNMSPEDSSIYLCSVRTGESSPLHFGNGTRLTVT.

The rearrangement uses TRBV19 and TRBJ1-5; no reliable D call. V shed 1 base and J shed 6 bases, with 13 bases lying between them. The length of the CDR3 is 15 residues. The germline V gene encodes CDR1 LNHDA and CDR2 SQIVND (reference sequence). The CDR3 here is CASSIGPPRGQPQHF. CDR3 DNA sequence: TGTGCCAGTAGTATAGGGCCCCCCCGGGGTCAGCCCCAGCATTTT.

V is TRBV5-6 and J is TRBJ2-7; D not resolved. The length of the CDR3 is 14 residues. With 2 bases removed from V and 0 bases from J, the gap between germline ends came to 9 bases. Germline V gene lookup returns CDR1 SGHDT and CDR2 YYEEEE. The CDR3: CASSFPDVSYEQYF. Here the CDR3 DNA reads TGTGCCAGCAGCTTCCCCGACGTCTCCTACGAGCAGTACTTC. Combining the CDR3 with reference TRBV5-6 and TRBJ2-7 gives the whole variable domain DAGVTQSPTHLIKTRGQQVTLRCSPKSGHDTVSWYQQALGQGPQFIFQYYEEEERQRGNFPDRFSGHQFPNYSSELNVNALLLGDSALYLCASSFPDVSYEQYFGPGTRLTVT.

This clone was picked up a small number of times. V gene TRBV7-2 combines with J gene TRBJ1-6, with D uncertain. V lost 6 bases to trimming and J lost 7 bases, with 13 bases between them. CDR3 size: 14 residues. In germline, CDR1 is SGHTA, CDR2 FQGNSA. The DNA of the CDR3 is TGTGCCAGCAGTCTAAGCTGGGGAAATTCACCCCTCCACTTT. Translated, it gives CASSLSWGNSPLHF.

This clone was seen a handful of times. This chain links TRBV2 with TRBJ1-1; D ambiguous. The V end was cut by 4 bases, the J end by 8 bases, with 11 bases between. CDR1 is SNHLY, CDR2 FYNNEI, per germline. The CDR3 is 12 amino acids. CDR3: CASSGENPEAFF. The CDR3 region has the DNA TGTGCCAGCAGTGGGGAAAACCCCGAAGCTTTCTTT.

The chain couples TRBV2 to TRBJ1-2; D perhaps matches TRBD1 (6 bases). Germline CDR1 SNHLY, CDR2 FYNNEI. This CDR3 region has 13 residues. Deletions cut 6 bases from V and 7 bases from J, with 15 bases between. CDR3 nucleotide sequence: TGTGCCAGCAGCGTCGACAGGATCGGTGGCTACACCTTC. It is translated as CASSVDRIGGYTF.

The V gene is TRBV15, the J gene TRBJ1-2; 8 nucleotides align to TRBD1. Losses at the gene ends were 5 bases for V and 8 bases for J; bases not matched to a gene: 13. CDR1 and CDR2 (germline): LNHNV, YYDKDF (reference sequence). The CDR3 is made up of 15 amino acids. The CDR3 DNA follows: TGTGCCACCAGCTCATTTACCAGGGGGCTCGGAGGCTACACCTTC. As protein: CATSSFTRGLGGYTF.

This rearrangement joins TRBV2 to TRBJ2-3; possibly TRBD1 or TRBD2 for D (5 bases each). V shed 8 bases and J shed 4 bases, with 13 bases lying between them. Germline CDR1 SNHLY, CDR2 FYNNEI. The CDR3 consists of 13 residues. The CDR3 DNA is TGTGCCAGCCGGGACCGAGGGTCAGATACGCAGTATTTT. The encoded protein is CASRDRGSDTQYF.

The chain recombines TRBV7-9 with TRBJ1-6; D is perhaps TRBD1 (6 bases). The length of the CDR3 is 15 residues. Germline-derived CDR1 and CDR2 are SEHNR and FQNEAQ (reference sequence). Trimming shortened V by 5 bases and J by 5 bases, and 13 bases separated the two germline ends. The DNA of the CDR3 is TGTGCCAGCAGCCCGCGGACAGTTAATAATTCACCCCTCCACTTT. This codes for CASSPRTVNNSPLHF.

This CDR3 is CAWWGRANTEAFF. The DNA of the CDR3 is TGTGCCTGGTGGGGCAGGGCCAACACTGAAGCTTTCTTT. The gene calls are TRBV30 and TRBJ1-1; the D gene is possibly TRBD1 (5 bases). The CDR3 has 13 residues. The V gene lost 5 bases and the J gene lost 2 bases, with 12 bases spanning the gap. Germline CDR1 GTSNPN, CDR2 SVGIG (reference sequence).

The chain recombines TRBV5-4 with TRBJ2-7, with TRBD2 matching 8 bases. V was clipped by 2 bases and J by 5 bases; unmatched bases: 6. This CDR3 contains 14 residues. Per germline, CDR1 SGHNT and CDR2 YYREEE (reference sequence). The CDR3 sequence is CASSFGTRAHEQYF. Written as DNA, the CDR3 is TGTGCCAGCAGCTTCGGGACTAGAGCCCACGAGCAGTACTTC. The full variable domain, its missing parts supplied by reference TRBV5-4 and TRBJ2-7, is ETGVTQSPTHLIKTRGQQVTLRCSSQSGHNTVSWYQQALGQGPQFIFQYYREEENGRGNFPPRFSGLQFPNYSSELNVNALELDDSALYLCASSFGTRAHEQYFGPGTRLTVT.

The rearrangement uses TRBV18 and TRBJ2-7, with no clear D. The CDR3 totals 14 residues. V lost 2 bases to trimming and J lost 3 bases, with 11 bases between them. CDR1 and CDR2 (germline): KGHSH, LQKENI. The CDR3 spells CASSPSSSGYEQYF. For the CDR3, the DNA is TGTGCCAGCTCACCATCCTCCTCAGGCTACGAGCAGTACTTC.

As concerns this clone: The sample carries other DNA sequences with the same CDR3. V gene TRBV20-1 combines with J gene TRBJ2-3; no firm D call. V gave up 6 bases and J gave up 6 bases, with 7 bases separating them. The CDR3 is 10 amino acids. Germline V gene sequence: CDR1 DFQATT, CDR2 SNEGSKA (reference sequence). CDR3 in amino acids: CSARVDTQYF. Here the CDR3 DNA reads TGCAGTGCCCGAGTTGATACGCAGTATTTT.

CDR3 coding DNA: TGCAGCGTAGACGTAGGAGCTGAAGCTTTCTTT. Translation gives CSVDVGAEAFF. J is TRBJ1-1 and V is TRBV29-1; D is ambiguous. Germline V gives CDR1 SQVTM, CDR2 ANQGSEA. The CDR3 has 11 residues. V was shortened by 6 bases and J by 6 bases, with 11 bases between the two germline ends.

This clone came up a few times. The V call is TRBV7-9, the J call TRBJ2-4, with TRBD2 matching 13 bases. Germline V gene data show CDR1 as SEHNR and CDR2 as FQNEAQ (reference sequence). The CDR3 sequence is 18 residues long. Trimming cost V 5 bases and J 0 bases; bases outside gene matches: 7. The CDR3 nucleotides are TGTGCCAGCAGCCTACTAGCGGGGGGGCTAGTAGCCAAAAACATTCAGTACTTC. Protein product: CASSLLAGGLVAKNIQYF.

As concerns this clone: Within the sample, other DNA sequences also encode this same CDR3. This rearrangement joins TRBV30 to TRBJ1-6; the D is unclear. V shed 0 bases and J shed 6 bases, with 12 bases lying between them. The CDR3 loop spans 15 amino acids. Germline lookup yields CDR1 GTSNPN and CDR2 SVGIG (reference sequence). CDR3 amino acids: CAWSVQRVGNSPLHF. The CDR3 nucleotides read TGTGCCTGGAGTGTACAAAGGGTGGGTAATTCACCCCTCCACTTT. Variable domain in full (rest from reference TRBV30 and TRBJ1-6): SQTIHQWPATLVQPVGSPLSLECTVEGTSNPNLYWYRQAAGRGLQLLFYSVGIGQISSEVPQNLSASRPQDRQFILSSKKLLLSDSGFYLCAWSVQRVGNSPLHFGNGTRLTVT.

The rearrangement uses TRBV29-1 and TRBJ2-2; a possible D gene is TRBD2 (7 bases). With 4 bases removed from V and 6 bases from J, the gap between germline ends came to 12 bases. Germline lookup yields CDR1 SQVTM and CDR2 ANQGSEA. The CDR3 extends over 13 amino acids. The CDR3 DNA reads TGCAGCGTTGGTCGGGGGGCGGCCGGGGAGCTGTTTTTT. Protein product: CSVGRGAAGELFF.

This chain links TRBV6-6 with TRBJ1-1; D remains ambiguous. Germline V gene data show CDR1 as MNHNY and CDR2 as SVGAGI (reference sequence). V was clipped by 7 bases and J by 0 bases, with 12 bases between them. The CDR3 has 14 residues. CDR3 in amino acids: CASTLRLMNTEAFF. The CDR3 bases are TGTGCCAGCACCCTTAGACTAATGAACACTGAAGCTTTCTTT.

V gene TRBV6-1 combines with J gene TRBJ1-6; 8 bases map to TRBD1. This CDR3 is built from 17 residues. J was trimmed by 11 bases and V by 1 base; bases with no gene match: 13. Germline V gene data show CDR1 as MNHNS and CDR2 as SASEGT. The CDR3 sequence: CASSEVGQGVNTTPLHF. Written as DNA, the CDR3 is TGTGCCAGCAGTGAAGTCGGACAGGGAGTCAACACGACACCCCTCCACTTT.

The genes are TRBV6-5 and TRBJ2-7; 8 bases align to TRBD1. V shed 6 bases and J 4 bases; nucleotides not matched to a gene: 8. The length of the CDR3 is 14 residues. Looked up from germline, CDR1 is MNHEY and CDR2 is SVGAGI. The CDR3 sequence is CASSLRDRGYEQYF. CDR3 in DNA: TGTGCCAGCAGCCTCCGAGACAGGGGATACGAGCAGTACTTC.